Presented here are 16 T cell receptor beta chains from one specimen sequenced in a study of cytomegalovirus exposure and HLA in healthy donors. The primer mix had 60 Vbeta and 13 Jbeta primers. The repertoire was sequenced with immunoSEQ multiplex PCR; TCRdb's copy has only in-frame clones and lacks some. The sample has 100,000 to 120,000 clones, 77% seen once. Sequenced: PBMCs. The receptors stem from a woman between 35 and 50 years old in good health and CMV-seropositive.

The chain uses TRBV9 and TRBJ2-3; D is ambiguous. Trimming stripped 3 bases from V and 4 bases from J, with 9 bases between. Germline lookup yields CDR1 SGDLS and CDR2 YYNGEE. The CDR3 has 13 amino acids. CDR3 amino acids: CASSETWADTQYF. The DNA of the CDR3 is TGTGCCAGCAGCGAGACTTGGGCAGATACGCAGTATTTT.

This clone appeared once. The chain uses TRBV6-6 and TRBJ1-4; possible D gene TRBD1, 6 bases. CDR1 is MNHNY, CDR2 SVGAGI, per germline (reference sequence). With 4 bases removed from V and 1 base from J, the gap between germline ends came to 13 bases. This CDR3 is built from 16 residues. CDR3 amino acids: CASSLTRTVTNEKLFF. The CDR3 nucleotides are TGTGCCAGCAGTTTAACCCGGACAGTAACTAATGAAAAACTGTTTTTT.

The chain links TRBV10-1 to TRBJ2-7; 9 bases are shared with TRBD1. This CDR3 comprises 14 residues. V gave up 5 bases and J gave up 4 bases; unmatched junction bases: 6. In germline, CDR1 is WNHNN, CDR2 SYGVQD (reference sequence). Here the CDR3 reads CASSRGGQGYEQYF. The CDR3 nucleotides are TGCGCCAGCAGTCGGGGTGGACAGGGGTACGAGCAGTACTTC.

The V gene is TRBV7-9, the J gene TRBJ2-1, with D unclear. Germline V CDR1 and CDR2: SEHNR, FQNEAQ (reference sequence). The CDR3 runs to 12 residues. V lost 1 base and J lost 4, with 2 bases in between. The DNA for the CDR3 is TGTGCCAGCAGCTTAGTATACAATGAGCAGTTCTTC. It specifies CASSLVYNEQFF.

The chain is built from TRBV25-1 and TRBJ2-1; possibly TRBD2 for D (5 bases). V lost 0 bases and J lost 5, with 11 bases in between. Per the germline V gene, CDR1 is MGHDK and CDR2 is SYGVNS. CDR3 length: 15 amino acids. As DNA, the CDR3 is TGTGCCAGCAGTGAATATATCGAGGGTCACAATGAGCAGTTCTTC. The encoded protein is CASSEYIEGHNEQFF.

CDR3 sequence reads: CASSGGGGYYYEQYF. The CDR3 nucleotides read TGTGCCAGCAGCGGCGGGGGGGGCTATTACTACGAGCAGTACTTC. V usage is TRBV5-6 and J usage is TRBJ2-7, with 9 positions matching TRBD2. The germline CDR1 and CDR2 sequences are SGHDT and YYEEEE. The CDR3 loop spans 15 amino acids. The V segment lost 4 bases and the J segment 3 bases; nucleotides outside the gene matches: 8.

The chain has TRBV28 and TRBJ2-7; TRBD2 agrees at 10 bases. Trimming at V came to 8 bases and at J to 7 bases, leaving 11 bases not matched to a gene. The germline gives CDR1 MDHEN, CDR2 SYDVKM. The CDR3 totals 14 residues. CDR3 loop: CASLRTSGRGEQYF. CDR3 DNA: TGTGCCAGCCTCCGGACTAGCGGACGGGGAGAGCAGTACTTC.

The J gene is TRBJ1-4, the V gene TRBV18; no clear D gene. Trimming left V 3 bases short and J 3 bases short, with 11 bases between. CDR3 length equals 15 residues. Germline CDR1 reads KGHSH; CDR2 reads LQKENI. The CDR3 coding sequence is TGTGCCAGCTCACCCCCCTCCGGTCCTAATGAAAAACTGTTTTTT. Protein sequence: CASSPPSGPNEKLFF.

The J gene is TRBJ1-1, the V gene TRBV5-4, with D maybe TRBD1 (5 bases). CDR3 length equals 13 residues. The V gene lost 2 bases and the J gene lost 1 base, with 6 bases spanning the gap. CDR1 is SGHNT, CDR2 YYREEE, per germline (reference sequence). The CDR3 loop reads CASSFGANTEAFF. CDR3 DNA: TGTGCCAGCAGCTTTGGGGCGAACACTGAAGCTTTCTTT.

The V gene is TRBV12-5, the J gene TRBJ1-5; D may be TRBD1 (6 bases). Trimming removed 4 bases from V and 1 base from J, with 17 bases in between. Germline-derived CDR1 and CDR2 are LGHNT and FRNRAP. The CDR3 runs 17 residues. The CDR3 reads CASGSGAWGGSNQPQHF. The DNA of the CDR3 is TGTGCTAGTGGTTCGGGGGCCTGGGGGGGGAGCAATCAGCCCCAGCATTTT.

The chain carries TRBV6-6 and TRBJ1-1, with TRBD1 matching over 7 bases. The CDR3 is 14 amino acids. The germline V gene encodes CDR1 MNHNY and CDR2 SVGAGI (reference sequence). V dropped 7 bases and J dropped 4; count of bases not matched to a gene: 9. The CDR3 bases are TGTGCCAGCACACTCGGGACAGCCTTCACTGAAGCTTTCTTT. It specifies CASTLGTAFTEAFF.

The DNA for the CDR3 is TGTGCCAGCAGTTTAGGGACAGGGAACACTGAAGCTTTCTTT. Its protein is CASSLGTGNTEAFF. V and J are TRBV28 and TRBJ1-1, with 8 bases that match TRBD1. Germline lookup yields CDR1 MDHEN and CDR2 SYDVKM. The CDR3 length is 14 residues. Trimming took 2 bases from V and 1 from J; bases not matched to a gene: 0.

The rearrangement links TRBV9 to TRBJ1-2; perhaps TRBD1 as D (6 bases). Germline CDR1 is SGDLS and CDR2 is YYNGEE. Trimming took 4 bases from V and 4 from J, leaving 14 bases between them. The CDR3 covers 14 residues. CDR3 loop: CASSFRGMAYGYTF. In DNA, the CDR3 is TGTGCCAGCAGCTTCAGGGGTATGGCCTATGGCTACACCTTC.

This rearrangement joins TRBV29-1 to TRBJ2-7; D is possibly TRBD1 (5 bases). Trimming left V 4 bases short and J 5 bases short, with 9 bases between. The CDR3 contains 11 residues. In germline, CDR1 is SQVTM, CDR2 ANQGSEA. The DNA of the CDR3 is TGCAGCGTTGTAGGGGTCCACGAGCAGTACTTC. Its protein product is CSVVGVHEQYF.

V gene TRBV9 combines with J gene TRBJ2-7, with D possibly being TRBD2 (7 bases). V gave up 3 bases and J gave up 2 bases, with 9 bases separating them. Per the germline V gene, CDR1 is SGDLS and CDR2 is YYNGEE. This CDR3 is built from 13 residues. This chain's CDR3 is CASSEGGPYEQYF. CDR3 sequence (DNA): TGTGCCAGCAGCGAGGGGGGGCCCTACGAGCAGTACTTC.

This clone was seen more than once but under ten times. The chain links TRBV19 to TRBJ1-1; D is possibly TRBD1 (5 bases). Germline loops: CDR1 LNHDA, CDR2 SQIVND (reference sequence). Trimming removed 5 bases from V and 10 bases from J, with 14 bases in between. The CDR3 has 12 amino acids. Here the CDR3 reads CASSSEGRRAFF. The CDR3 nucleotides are TGTGCCAGTAGTTCGGAGGGGAGGAGAGCTTTCTTT.